This is a list of T cell receptor beta chains from one sample in a study of blood T cell repertoires in COVID-19. TCRdb's copy holds only in-frame clones and misses some; the assay was immunoSEQ multiplex PCR. The table records roughly 190,000 clones, more than 60% of them present only once. The sample comprised peripheral blood. The receptors stem from a woman aged 50 to 60 with acute or convalescent COVID-19. Each CDR3 is given with its conserved first and last residue. The D gene is left open where the match is weak. Rows give clone size only sometimes, using once, few, many, or a class for an expanded clone.

j_call | v_call | d_call | clone_size | cdr3_aa | cdr3_nt
TRBJ2-3 | TRBV5-5 | TRBD2 | NA | CASSLTPGLGTDTQYF | TGTGCCAGCAGCTTGACTCCGGGACTAGGCACAGATACGCAGTATTTT
TRBJ2-7 | TRBV28 | TRBD2 | once | CASSRSGTSGPQGYF | TGTGCCAGCAGCAGATCCGGGACTAGCGGGCCCCAGGGGTACTTC
TRBJ1-6 | TRBV7-2 | TRBD1 | NA | CASSMTGTVNSPLHF | TGTGCCAGCAGCATGACCGGGACAGTAAATTCACCCCTCCACTTT
TRBJ1-2 | TRBV3-1/TRBV3-2 | TRBD1 | NA | CASSPRDRPNYGYTF | TGTGCCAGCAGCCCCCGGGACAGGCCTAACTATGGCTACACCTTC
TRBJ2-3 | TRBV19 | NA | NA | CASSTSGTRQYF | TGTGCCAGTAGTACCTCCGGGACACGGCAGTATTTT
TRBJ2-7 | TRBV7-2 | NA | NA | CASSLGWSEQYF | TGTGCCAGCAGCTTAGGATGGAGTGAGCAGTACTTC
TRBJ2-1 | TRBV25-1 | TRBD2 | NA | CASSEAGTSGNEQFF | TGTGCCAGCAGTGAGGCCGGGACTAGCGGGAATGAGCAGTTCTTC
TRBJ1-6 | TRBV7-2 | NA | NA | CASSLFSGLITLGSPLHF | TGTGCCAGCAGCTTATTTTCGGGACTCATAACTCTGGGTTCACCCCTCCACTTT
TRBJ1-4 | TRBV5-1 | TRBD1 | NA | CASSPGGGTNEKLFF | TGCGCCAGCAGCCCAGGGGGCGGAACTAATGAAAAACTGTTTTTT
TRBJ1-2 | TRBV5-1 | NA | NA | CASSAGVGGNYGYTF | TGCGCCAGCAGCGCGGGGGTAGGGGGTAACTATGGCTACACCTTC
TRBJ2-7 | TRBV5-5 | TRBD2 | NA | CASSPPLAGAPYEQYF | TGTGCCAGCAGCCCCCCTTTAGCGGGGGCCCCCTACGAGCAGTACTTC
TRBJ2-4 | TRBV21-1 | NA | NA | CASSKERRTGQGYF | TGTGCCAGCAGCAAAGAACGCAGGACAGGGCAGGGGTACTTC
TRBJ2-7 | TRBV27 | TRBD1 | NA | CASSLWGQGSYEQYF | TGTGCCAGCAGTTTGTGGGGACAGGGGTCCTACGAGCAGTACTTC
TRBJ1-2 | TRBV10-3 | NA | few | CAIREGGTVYGYTF | TGTGCCATCAGGGAAGGGGGAACGGTCTATGGCTACACCTTC
TRBJ1-2 | TRBV28 | NA | NA | CASSLDRNYGYTF | TGTGCCAGCAGTTTAGACAGGAACTATGGCTACACCTTC
TRBJ2-7 | TRBV30 | NA | NA | CAWTYGGADLYEQYF | TGTGCCTGGACCTACGGTGGAGCGGACCTCTACGAGCAGTACTTC
TRBJ1-1 | TRBV18 | TRBD1 | NA | CASSPQGAMWGTEAFF | TGTGCCAGCTCGCCCCAGGGGGCCATGTGGGGCACTGAAGCTTTCTTT
TRBJ1-2 | TRBV6-5 | TRBD1 | few | CASRPGTAYGYTF | TGTGCCAGCAGACCTGGGACAGCCTATGGCTACACCTTC
TRBJ1-6 | TRBV6-6 | TRBD1 | NA | CASSWGTGGSSPLHF | TGTGCCAGCAGTTGGGGGACAGGGGGCTCTTCACCCCTCCACTTT
TRBJ2-1 | TRBV18 | NA | NA | CASSQDRKYNEQFF | TGTGCCAGCTCCCAAGACAGAAAGTACAATGAGCAGTTCTTC
TRBJ1-4 | TRBV6-1 | NA | NA | CASSEGRSLFF | TGTGCCAGCAGTGAAGGGAGGTCGCTGTTTTTT
TRBJ2-1 | TRBV4-1 | NA | few | CASSPYGIGYNEQFF | TGCGCCAGCAGCCCCTACGGGATTGGCTACAATGAGCAGTTCTTC